These T cell receptor beta chains were read from a single sample in a study of cytomegalovirus exposure and HLA in healthy donors. Libraries were prepared by immunoSEQ multiplex PCR; TCRdb keeps only in-frame clonotypes and omits some of them. The sample records some 80,000 clones, less than 85% being singletons. The sample comprised PBMCs. The receptor source for this set is a human donor in good health. CDR3s include the opening cysteine and the closing phenylalanine or tryptophan. D genes are given only for firm matches. Clone sizes are given selectively: once, few, many, or a class where the clone is expanded.

NA	TRBJ2-7	NA	TRBV2	CASRGQGIVAYEQYF	TGTGCCAGCAGGGGTCAGGGAATTGTCGCCTACGAGCAGTACTTC
NA	TRBJ1-1	NA	TRBV5-6	CASSLAGVGPNTEAFF	TGTGCCAGCAGCTTGGCCGGTGTGGGGCCGAACACTGAAGCTTTCTTT
TRBD2	TRBJ2-1	once	TRBV9	CASSLAGGSADEQFF	TGTGCCAGCAGCTTAGCGGGGGGATCCGCGGATGAGCAGTTCTTC
NA	TRBJ1-1	NA	TRBV7-2	CASSPPGGKRRNTEAFF	TGTGCCAGCAGCCCCCCGGGAGGGAAGAGACGGAACACTGAAGCTTTCTTT
NA	TRBJ2-1	NA	TRBV5-1	CASSTGTTRSNNEQFF	TGCGCCAGCAGTACCGGGACAACCCGTTCAAACAATGAGCAGTTCTTC
NA	TRBJ1-5	NA	TRBV10-2	CASSEGRVGSPQHF	TGCGCCAGCAGTGAGGGGCGGGTCGGATCGCCCCAGCATTTT
TRBD1	TRBJ1-2	NA	TRBV5-4	CASSSGTGGADYGYTF	TGTGCCAGCAGCTCCGGGACAGGGGGCGCGGACTATGGCTACACCTTC
TRBD2	TRBJ2-3	few	TRBV25-1	CASSVAGGTDTQYF	TGTGCCAGCAGTGTAGCCGGGGGGACAGATACGCAGTATTTT
TRBD1	TRBJ1-1	NA	TRBV6-1	CASSENQGARNTEAFF	TGTGCCAGCAGCGAAAATCAGGGGGCGCGGAACACTGAAGCTTTCTTT
TRBD2	TRBJ2-1	NA	TRBV6-5	CASSPLAAYNEQFF	TGTGCCAGCAGCCCGCTAGCGGCTTACAATGAGCAGTTCTTC
TRBD2	TRBJ2-4	NA	TRBV7-2	CASSPRLAGNLNIQYF	TGTGCCAGCAGCCCGAGACTAGCGGGGAACTTAAACATTCAGTACTTC
NA	TRBJ2-2	NA	TRBV6-1	CASRRTWNTGELFF	TGTGCCAGCAGGCGGACATGGAACACCGGGGAGCTGTTTTTT
NA	TRBJ1-1	NA	TRBV6-5	CASSYSNSCWAFF	TGTGCCAGCAGTTACTCGAACTCCTGCTGGGCTTTCTTT
NA	TRBJ1-5	few	TRBV27	CASSLLGGVRQPQHF	TGTGCCAGCAGTTTATTAGGCGGGGTACGGCAGCCCCAGCATTTT
NA	TRBJ2-1	NA	TRBV5-1	CASSLLRRKPSSYNEQFF	TGCGCCAGCAGCTTGTTACGAAGAAAGCCGAGCTCCTACAATGAGCAGTTCTTC
NA	TRBJ2-7	NA	TRBV29-1	CSVSGGGPTYEQYF	TGCAGCGTTTCCGGAGGGGGCCCAACCTACGAGCAGTACTTC
NA	TRBJ1-1	NA	TRBV7-2	CASSLVGGAVWTEAFF	TGTGCCAGCAGCTTAGTTGGGGGCGCGGTGTGGACTGAAGCTTTCTTT
TRBD2	TRBJ2-1	NA	TRBV5-4	CASSAGGSSYNEQFF	TGTGCCAGCAGCGCGGGGGGCAGCTCCTACAATGAGCAGTTCTTC
NA	TRBJ2-1	NA	TRBV10-1	CATIRDTLFWGLKWAYNEQFF	TGCGCCACCATTCGAGATACCCTATTTTGGGGGCTGAAATGGGCCTACAATGAGCAGTTCTTC
TRBD1	TRBJ1-5	NA	TRBV15	CATGQGNSNQPQHF	TGTGCCACCGGACAGGGAAATAGCAATCAGCCCCAGCATTTT
TRBD1	TRBJ1-2	NA	TRBV6-6	CASSTGTEDNYTF	TGTGCCAGCAGCACCGGGACAGAGGATAACTACACCTTC
TRBD1	TRBJ2-7	few	TRBV19	CASCLRQGEYEQYF	TGTGCCAGCTGCCTGAGACAGGGCGAGTACGAGCAGTACTTC
TRBD1	TRBJ2-5	NA	TRBV5-1	CASSLWGQGEETQYF	TGCGCCAGCAGCTTGTGGGGACAGGGGGAAGAGACCCAGTACTTC
TRBD1	TRBJ1-2	NA	TRBV7-2	CASSRVTGGFNYGYPF	TGTGCCAGCAGCCGAGTGACAGGGGGCTTTAACTATGGCTACCCCTTC
TRBD1	TRBJ2-1	NA	TRBV5-8	CASSLLGQGKDEQFF	TGTGCCAGCAGCTTGCTGGGACAGGGGAAAGATGAGCAGTTCTTC
NA	TRBJ2-2	NA	TRBV30	CAWGRGLSNTGELFF	TGTGCCTGGGGGCGAGGACTTTCGAACACCGGGGAGCTGTTTTTT
TRBD1	TRBJ1-5	NA	TRBV4-1	CASSQVGDSNQPQHF	TGCGCCAGCAGCCAAGTCGGGGACAGTAATCAGCCCCAGCATTTT
TRBD1	TRBJ2-6	NA	TRBV25-1	CASEGQGFSGANVLTF	TGTGCCAGCGAGGGACAGGGATTCTCTGGGGCCAACGTCCTGACTTTC
TRBD1	TRBJ2-3	NA	TRBV10-3	CAISESQEGARHTQYF	TGTGCCATCAGTGAGTCGCAAGAGGGGGCACGGCATACGCAGTATTTT
TRBD1	TRBJ1-4	NA	TRBV2	CASSETGAHEKLFF	TGTGCCAGCAGCGAGACAGGGGCCCATGAAAAACTGTTTTTT
NA	TRBJ2-3	NA	TRBV15	CATSRVPSRGGPDTQYF	TGTGCCACCAGCAGAGTTCCATCCCGGGGTGGCCCAGATACGCAGTATTTT
TRBD1	TRBJ1-3	few	TRBV10-2	CASTWDSGNTIYF	TGCGCCAGCACCTGGGACAGTGGAAACACCATATATTTT
NA	TRBJ2-5	NA	TRBV5-1	CASSLVFRETQYF	TGCGCCAGCAGCTTGGTTTTTCGGGAGACCCAGTACTTC
NA	TRBJ1-5	NA	TRBV15	CATSTDREYSNQPQHF	TGTGCCACCAGCACGGACCGGGAGTATAGCAATCAGCCCCAGCATTTT
NA	TRBJ1-1	few	TRBV7-2	CASSLAQVMNTEAFF	TGTGCCAGCAGCTTAGCGCAGGTAATGAACACTGAAGCTTTCTTT
TRBD2	TRBJ2-3	once	TRBV7-6	CASSGGLAVDTDTQYF	TGTGCCAGCAGCGGGGGACTAGCGGTTGACACAGATACGCAGTATTTT
NA	TRBJ2-5	once	TRBV5-1	CASSLVSAGEETQYF	TGCGCCAGCAGCTTGGTATCGGCCGGGGAGGAGACCCAGTACTTC
NA	TRBJ2-1	NA	TRBV6-6	CASSYREVSYNEQFF	TGTGCCAGCAGTTACAGGGAGGTCTCCTACAATGAGCAGTTCTTC
TRBD1	TRBJ1-1	NA	TRBV2	CASSQQGAMNTEAFF	TGTGCCAGCTCCCAACAGGGGGCCATGAACACTGAAGCTTTCTTT
NA	TRBJ2-3	NA	TRBV6-4	CASRPTGGGNTDTQYF	TGTGCCAGCAGGCCCACTGGCGGGGGCAACACAGATACGCAGTATTTT
TRBD2	TRBJ2-1	NA	TRBV9	CASSVIAGGTYNEQFF	TGTGCCAGCAGCGTTATTGCGGGGGGGACCTACAATGAGCAGTTCTTC
NA	TRBJ2-6	NA	TRBV11-2	CASRKPASGANVLTF	TGTGCCAGCCGAAAGCCCGCCTCTGGGGCCAACGTCCTGACTTTC
NA	TRBJ2-7	few	TRBV7-9	CASSLWITGTQDYEQYF	TGTGCCAGCAGCTTATGGATAACCGGGACACAAGATTACGAGCAGTACTTC
NA	TRBJ1-5	NA	TRBV9	CASSAHSSNQPQHF	TGTGCCAGCAGCGCTCACTCCAGCAATCAGCCCCAGCATTTT
TRBD1	TRBJ1-5	NA	TRBV30	CAWSVRGQGLYSNQPRHF	TGTGCCTGGAGTGTACGGGGACAGGGACTATATAGCAATCAGCCCCGGCATTTT
NA	TRBJ1-6	NA	TRBV19	CASSSNIRSSYNSPLHF	TGTGCCAGTAGTTCGAACATCCGCAGCTCCTATAATTCACCCCTCCACTTT
NA	TRBJ1-1	NA	TRBV6-6	CASSYSGGNTEAFF	TGTGCCAGCAGTTACTCGGGAGGTAACACTGAAGCTTTCTTT
TRBD2	TRBJ2-3	once	TRBV29-1	CSVPASGGYADTQYF	TGCAGCGTTCCGGCTAGCGGGGGTTACGCAGATACGCAGTATTTT
NA	TRBJ1-1	NA	TRBV29-1	CSVVPENTEAFF	TGCAGCGTTGTCCCAGAGAACACTGAAGCTTTCTTT
TRBD1	TRBJ1-5	NA	TRBV2	CASSERQGAGNQPQHF	TGTGCCAGCAGTGAAAGACAGGGGGCGGGCAATCAGCCCCAGCATTTT
NA	TRBJ1-1	few	TRBV4-1	CASSQWQGMNTEAFF	TGCGCCAGCAGCCAATGGCAGGGGATGAACACTGAAGCTTTCTTT
TRBD2	TRBJ2-7	NA	TRBV5-1	CASSLTSSGGAGWSYEQYF	TGCGCCAGCAGCTTGACGTCTAGCGGGGGGGCTGGGTGGTCCTACGAGCAGTACTTC
NA	TRBJ2-3	NA	TRBV7-2	CASSLMVDSDTQYF	TGTGCCAGCAGCTTAATGGTCGACTCAGATACGCAGTATTTT